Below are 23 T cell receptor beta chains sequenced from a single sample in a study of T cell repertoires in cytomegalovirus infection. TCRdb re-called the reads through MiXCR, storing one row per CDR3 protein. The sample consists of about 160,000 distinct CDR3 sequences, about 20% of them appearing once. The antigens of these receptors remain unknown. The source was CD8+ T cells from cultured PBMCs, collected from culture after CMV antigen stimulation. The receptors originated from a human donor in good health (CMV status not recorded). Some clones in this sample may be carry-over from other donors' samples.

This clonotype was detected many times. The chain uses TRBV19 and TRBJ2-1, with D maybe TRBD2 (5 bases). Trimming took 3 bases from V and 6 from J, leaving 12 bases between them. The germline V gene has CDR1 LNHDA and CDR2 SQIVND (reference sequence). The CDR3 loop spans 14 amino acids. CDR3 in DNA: TGTGCCAGTAGTATGGGGAGTAAGGGCAATGAGCAGTTCTTC. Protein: CASSMGSKGNEQFF.

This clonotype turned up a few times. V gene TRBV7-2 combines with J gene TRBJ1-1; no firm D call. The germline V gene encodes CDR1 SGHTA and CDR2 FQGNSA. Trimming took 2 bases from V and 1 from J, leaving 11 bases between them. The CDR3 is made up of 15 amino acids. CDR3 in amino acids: CASSLYRTSNTEAFF. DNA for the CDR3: TGTGCCAGCAGCTTATACCGAACATCGAACACTGAAGCTTTCTTT.

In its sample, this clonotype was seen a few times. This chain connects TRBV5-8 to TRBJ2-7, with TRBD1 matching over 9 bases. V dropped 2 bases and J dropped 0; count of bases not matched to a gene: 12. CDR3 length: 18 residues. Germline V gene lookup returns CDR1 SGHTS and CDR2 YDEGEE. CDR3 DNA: TGTGCCAGCAGCTTCACATCCGGGACAGGGCTGATCTCCTACGAGCAGTACTTC. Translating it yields CASSFTSGTGLISYEQYF.

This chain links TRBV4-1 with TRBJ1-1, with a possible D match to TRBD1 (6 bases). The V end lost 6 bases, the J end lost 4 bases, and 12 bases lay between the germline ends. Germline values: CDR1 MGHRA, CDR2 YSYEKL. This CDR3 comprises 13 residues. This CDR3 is CASRRGGGTEAFF. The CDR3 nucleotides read TGCGCCAGCAGACGGGGAGGGGGCACTGAAGCTTTCTTT.

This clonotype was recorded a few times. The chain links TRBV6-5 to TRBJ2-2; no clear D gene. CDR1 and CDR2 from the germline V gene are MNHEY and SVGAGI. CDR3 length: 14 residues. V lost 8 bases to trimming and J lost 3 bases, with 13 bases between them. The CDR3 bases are TGTGCCAGCGATGTCGGTCGGGACACCGGGGAGCTGTTTTTT. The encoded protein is CASDVGRDTGELFF.

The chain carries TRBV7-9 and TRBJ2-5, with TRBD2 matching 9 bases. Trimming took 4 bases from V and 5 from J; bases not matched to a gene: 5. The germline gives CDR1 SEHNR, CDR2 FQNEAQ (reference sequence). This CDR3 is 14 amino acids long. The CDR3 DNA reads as TGTGCCAGCAGCTATAGCGGGGGTTATGAGACCCAGTACTTC. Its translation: CASSYSGGYETQYF.

CDR3: CASSPVSGGNEQFF. For the CDR3, the DNA is TGTGCCAGCAGCCCCGTTTCTGGGGGCAATGAGCAGTTCTTC. This chain uses TRBV6-2 or TRBV6-3 with TRBJ2-1, with D possibly called TRBD1 or TRBD2 (5 bases each). The length of the CDR3 is 14 residues. Trimming cost V 6 bases and J 6 bases, with 15 bases left between them. In germline, CDR1 is MNHEY, CDR2 SVGEGT.

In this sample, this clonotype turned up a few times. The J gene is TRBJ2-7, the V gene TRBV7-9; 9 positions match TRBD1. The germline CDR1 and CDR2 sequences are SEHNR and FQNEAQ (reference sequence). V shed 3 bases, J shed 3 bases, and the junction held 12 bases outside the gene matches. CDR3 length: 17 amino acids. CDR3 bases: TGTGCCAGCAGCTTGGGCCCGGGACAGGGAAGGCACTACGAGCAGTACTTC. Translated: CASSLGPGQGRHYEQYF.

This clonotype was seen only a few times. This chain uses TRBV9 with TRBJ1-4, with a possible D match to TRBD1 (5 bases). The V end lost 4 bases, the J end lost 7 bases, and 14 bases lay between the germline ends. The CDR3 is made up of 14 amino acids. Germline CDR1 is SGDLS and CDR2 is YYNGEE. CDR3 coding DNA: TGTGCCAGCAGCACCCGGGACGCCCCTGAAAAACTGTTTTTT. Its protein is CASSTRDAPEKLFF.

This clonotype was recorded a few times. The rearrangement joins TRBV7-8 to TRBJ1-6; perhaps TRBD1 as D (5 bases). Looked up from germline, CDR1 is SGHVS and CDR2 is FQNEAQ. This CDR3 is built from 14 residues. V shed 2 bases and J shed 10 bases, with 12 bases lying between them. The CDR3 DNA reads TGTGCCAGCAGCTTAAGACAGTTCGACTCACCCCTCCACTTT. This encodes CASSLRQFDSPLHF.

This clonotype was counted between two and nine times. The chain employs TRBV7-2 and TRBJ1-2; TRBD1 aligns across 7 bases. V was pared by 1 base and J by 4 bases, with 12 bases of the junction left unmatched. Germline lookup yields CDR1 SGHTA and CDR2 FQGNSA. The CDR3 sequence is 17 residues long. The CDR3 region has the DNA TGTGCCAGCAGCTTAGGTCGAGGCAGGGGGGCCAGCTATGGCTACACCTTC. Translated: CASSLGRGRGASYGYTF.

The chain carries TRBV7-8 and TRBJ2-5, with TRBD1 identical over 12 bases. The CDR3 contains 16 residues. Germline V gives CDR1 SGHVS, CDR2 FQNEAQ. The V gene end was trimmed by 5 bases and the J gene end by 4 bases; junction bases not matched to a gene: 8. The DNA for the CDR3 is TGTGCCAGCAGCCCCTGGGGACAGGGGGCGGGAGAGACCCAGTACTTC. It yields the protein CASSPWGQGAGETQYF.

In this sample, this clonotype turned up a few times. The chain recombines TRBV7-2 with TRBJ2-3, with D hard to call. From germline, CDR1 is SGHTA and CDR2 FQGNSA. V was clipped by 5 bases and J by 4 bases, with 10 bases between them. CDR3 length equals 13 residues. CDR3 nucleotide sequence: TGTGCCAGCAGCCCTCTTTGGCCAGATACGCAGTATTTT. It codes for CASSPLWPDTQYF.

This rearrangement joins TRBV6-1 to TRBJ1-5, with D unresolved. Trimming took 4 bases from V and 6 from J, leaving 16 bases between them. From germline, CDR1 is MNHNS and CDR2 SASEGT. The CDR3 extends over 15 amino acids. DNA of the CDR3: TGTGCCAGCAGTGTCTGGACTCCGGAAAGTCAGCCCCAGCATTTT. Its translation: CASSVWTPESQPQHF.

The CDR3 DNA sequence: TGTGCCAGCAGTACTGACAGTAGGACTAATGAAAAACTGTTTTTT. It yields the protein CASSTDSRTNEKLFF. J is TRBJ1-4 and V is TRBV6-6; the D gene is possibly TRBD1 (5 bases). In germline, CDR1 is MNHNY, CDR2 SVGAGI (reference sequence). The CDR3 loop spans 15 amino acids. The germline V and J ends were trimmed by 5 bases and 2 bases, with 12 bases remaining between them.

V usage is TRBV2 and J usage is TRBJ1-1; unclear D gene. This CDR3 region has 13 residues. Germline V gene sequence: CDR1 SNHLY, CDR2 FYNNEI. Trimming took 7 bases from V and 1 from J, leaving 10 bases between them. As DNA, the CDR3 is TGTGCCAGCAACCCGGGAAAGAACACTGAAGCTTTCTTT. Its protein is CASNPGKNTEAFF.

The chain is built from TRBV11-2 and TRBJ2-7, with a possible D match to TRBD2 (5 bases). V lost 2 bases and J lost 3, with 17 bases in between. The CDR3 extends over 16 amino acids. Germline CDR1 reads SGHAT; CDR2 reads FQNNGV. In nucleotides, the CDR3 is TGTGCCAGCAGCTTATTTGAGGGATCTCCCATCTACGAGCAGTACTTC. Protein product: CASSLFEGSPIYEQYF.

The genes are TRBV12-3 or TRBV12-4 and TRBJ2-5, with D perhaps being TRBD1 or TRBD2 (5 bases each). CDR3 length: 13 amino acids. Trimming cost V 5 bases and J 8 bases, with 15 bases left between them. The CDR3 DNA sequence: TGTGCCAGCAGTCCCGGGGCTTCCTCTACCCAGTACTTC. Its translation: CASSPGASSTQYF.

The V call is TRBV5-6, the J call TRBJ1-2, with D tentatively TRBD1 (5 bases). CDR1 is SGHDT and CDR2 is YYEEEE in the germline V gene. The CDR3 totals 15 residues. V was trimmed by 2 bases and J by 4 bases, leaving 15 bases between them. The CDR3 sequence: CASSFATGGLYGYTF. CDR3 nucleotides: TGTGCCAGCAGCTTCGCTACCGGGGGTCTCTATGGCTACACCTTC.

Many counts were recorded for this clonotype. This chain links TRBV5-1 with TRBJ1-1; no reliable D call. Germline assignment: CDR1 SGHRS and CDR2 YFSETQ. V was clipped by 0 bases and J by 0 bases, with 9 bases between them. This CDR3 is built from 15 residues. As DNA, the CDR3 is TGCGCCAGCAGCTTGGGACGGATCATGAACACTGAAGCTTTCTTT. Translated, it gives CASSLGRIMNTEAFF.

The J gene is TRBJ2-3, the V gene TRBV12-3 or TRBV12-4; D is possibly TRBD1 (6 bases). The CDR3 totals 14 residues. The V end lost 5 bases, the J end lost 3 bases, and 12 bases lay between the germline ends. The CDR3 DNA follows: TGTGCCAGCAGTCCATTGGACAGTACAGATACGCAGTATTTT. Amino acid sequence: CASSPLDSTDTQYF.

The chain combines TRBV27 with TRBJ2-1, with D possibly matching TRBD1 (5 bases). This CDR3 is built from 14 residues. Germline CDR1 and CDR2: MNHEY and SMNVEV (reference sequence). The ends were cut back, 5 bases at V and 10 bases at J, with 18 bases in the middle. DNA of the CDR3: TGTGCCAGCAGTCCTTCGGCAGGGATCGGGGAGCAGTTCTTC. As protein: CASSPSAGIGEQFF.

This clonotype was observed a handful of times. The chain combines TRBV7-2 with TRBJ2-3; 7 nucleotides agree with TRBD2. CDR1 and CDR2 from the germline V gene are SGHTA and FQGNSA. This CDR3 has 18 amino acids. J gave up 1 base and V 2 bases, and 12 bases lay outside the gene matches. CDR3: CASSLRLERAGGTDTQYF. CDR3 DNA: TGTGCCAGCAGCTTAAGGTTGGAGCGTGCGGGGGGCACAGATACGCAGTATTTT.